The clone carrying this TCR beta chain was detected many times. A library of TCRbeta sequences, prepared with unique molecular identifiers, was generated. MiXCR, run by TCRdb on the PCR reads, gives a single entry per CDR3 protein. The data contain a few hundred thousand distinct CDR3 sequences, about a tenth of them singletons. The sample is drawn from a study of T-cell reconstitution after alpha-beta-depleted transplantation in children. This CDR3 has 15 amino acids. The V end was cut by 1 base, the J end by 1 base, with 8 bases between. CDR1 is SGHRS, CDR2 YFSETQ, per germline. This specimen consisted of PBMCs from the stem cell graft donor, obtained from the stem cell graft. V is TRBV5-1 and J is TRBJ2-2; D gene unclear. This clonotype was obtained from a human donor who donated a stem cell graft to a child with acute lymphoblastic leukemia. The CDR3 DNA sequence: TGCGCCAGCAGCTTGTCTCCAGGGAACACCGGGGAGCTGTTTTTT. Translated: CASSLSPGNTGELFF.